These T cell receptor beta chains were read from a single sample in a study of CD8 T cells in Susac syndrome. Each CDR3 protein gets one entry after TCRdb re-called the immunoSEQ multiplex PCR reads with MiXCR. This sample yields about 69,000 distinct CDR3 sequences, of which about 91% are seen a single time; less than 0.6% belongs to the top ten. Sequencing was performed on CD8+ T cells from PBMCs. The source is a human donor with multiple sclerosis. Each CDR3 is given without its conserved first and last residue. Each record gives: V gene, CDR3 protein.

V gene: TRBV7-3; CDR3 protein: ASSFLAGDATEQF
V gene: TRBV6-5; CDR3 protein: ASTLSSSYNSPLH
V gene: TRBV7-6; CDR3 protein: ASSWGTAYNEQF
V gene: TRBV30; CDR3 protein: AWSRGSPGELF
V gene: TRBV29-1; CDR3 protein: SADGGEDNEQF
V gene: TRBV27; CDR3 protein: ASSQIGAESYNEQF
V gene: TRBV20-1; CDR3 protein: SANDRGRTEAF
V gene: TRBV19; CDR3 protein: ASEGDNSYEQY
V gene: TRBV5-1; CDR3 protein: ASSEGLINTEAF
V gene: TRBV5-1; CDR3 protein: ASSLGATEDNEQF
V gene: TRBV11-2; CDR3 protein: ASSLVFRGTVNEQF
V gene: TRBV14; CDR3 protein: ASSLEAVSEKLF
V gene: TRBV28; CDR3 protein: ASSPRNEQF
V gene: TRBV28; CDR3 protein: ASTEGNSNQPQH
V gene: TRBV20-1; CDR3 protein: SAREALRSYGYT
V gene: TRBV5-4; CDR3 protein: ASSFLVEGVQY
V gene: TRBV5-6; CDR3 protein: ASSLGVGEFGNEQF
V gene: TRBV12-5; CDR3 protein: ASGLVGLVQETQY
V gene: TRBV6-2/TRBV6-3; CDR3 protein: ASIFAPGGRKQETQY
V gene: TRBV12-3/TRBV12-4; CDR3 protein: ASTDGRLGTGELF